The 22 T cell receptor beta chains reported below all come from one sample, sequenced in a study of Graves' ophthalmopathy and Graves' hyperthyroidism. The TCR beta CDR3 regions underwent amplification from RNA transcripts. Scientists carried out first-round RT-PCR using HTBI primers and then a second-round multiplex PCR. TCRdb itself ran the multiplex PCR reads through MiXCR, one entry per CDR3 protein. Here the sample spans fewer than 650,000 distinct CDR3 sequences, around a fifth being singletons. Sequencing was done on a sample of peripheral blood. The receptors here all came from a woman aged 18-30 years with stable Graves' hyperthyroidism. Some clones in this sample may be carry-over from other donors' samples.

The V and J genes are TRBV2 and TRBJ1-1, with 8 bases matching TRBD1. CDR1 SNHLY and CDR2 FYNNEI come from the germline V gene. The V segment lost 3 bases and the J segment 5 bases; nucleotides outside the gene matches: 5. The CDR3 spans 14 residues. This CDR3 reads CASSDTGGRTEAFF. DNA of the CDR3: TGTGCCAGCAGTGATACAGGGGGTAGGACTGAAGCTTTCTTT.

Comment on this clonotype: In this CDR3 the conserved last residue, phenylalanine or tryptophan, is missing, so a read error is likely. V gene TRBV12-3 or TRBV12-4 combines with J gene TRBJ1-3; weak D call: TRBD1 (5 bases). There are 14 residues in the CDR3. Here the CDR3 reads CPSAPRGYGNTIYL. Written as DNA, the CDR3 is TGTCCCAGCGCTCCAAGGGGTTACGGAAACACCATATATCTT.

The table lists this clonotype with many counts. V gene TRBV18 combines with J gene TRBJ1-2, with a weak D call TRBD1 (6 bases). V lost 2 bases to trimming and J lost 4 bases, with 17 bases between them. Germline CDR1 reads KGHSH; CDR2 reads LQKENI. The CDR3 consists of 16 residues. The CDR3 DNA sequence: TGTGCCAGCTCACCAGCAAAAAACAGGGTCCCCTATGGCTACACCTTC. Translated, it gives CASSPAKNRVPYGYTF.

This clonotype was detected ten times or more. The chain couples TRBV12-3 or TRBV12-4 to TRBJ2-2, with 11 bases fitting TRBD2. J lost 4 bases, V lost 7 bases, and 14 bases had no gene match. The CDR3 runs 18 residues. The CDR3 DNA reads as TGTGCCAGCACTACGGCACTATGGCTAGCGGGGGGCACCGGGGAGCTGTTTTTT. Translation gives CASTTALWLAGGTGELFF.

This clonotype came up many times. The chain has TRBV12-3 or TRBV12-4 and TRBJ1-5; 7 nucleotides line up with TRBD1. J gave up 2 bases and V 6 bases, and 4 bases lay outside the gene matches. The CDR3 has 14 amino acids. CDR3 protein: CASSLTGGNQPQHF. The CDR3 bases are TGTGCCAGCAGCTTAACAGGGGGCAATCAGCCCCAGCATTTT.

This clonotype showed up just once. The chain has TRBV12-3 or TRBV12-4 and TRBJ1-2, with TRBD1 identical over 7 bases. V was pared by 1 base and J by 8 bases, with 10 bases of the junction left unmatched. CDR3 length: 15 residues. The CDR3 DNA reads as TGTGCCAGCAGTTTAGTCCGGGACAGCGTTCTAGGCTACACCTTC. Encoded protein: CASSLVRDSVLGYTF.

In its sample, this clonotype was seen many times. The V call is TRBV12-3 or TRBV12-4, the J call TRBJ2-2; no reliable D call. The CDR3 is 15 residues long. V was cut by 7 bases and J by 4 bases, with 16 bases left in between. This CDR3 is CASTVHTTGTGELFF. CDR3 nucleotides: TGTGCCAGCACCGTACATACCACGGGCACCGGGGAGCTGTTTTTT.

This clonotype was observed at least ten times. The V call is TRBV19, the J call TRBJ2-5; 8 positions match TRBD2. Per germline, CDR1 LNHDA and CDR2 SQIVND (reference sequence). Trimming cost V 8 bases and J 3 bases; bases outside gene matches: 8. CDR3 length: 14 amino acids. The CDR3 DNA reads TGTGCCAGTCTCCCGTCGGGAGGGAAAGAGACCCAGTACTTC. This translates into CASLPSGGKETQYF. Drawing the rest from reference TRBV19 and TRBJ2-5, the complete variable domain is DGGITQSPKYLFRKEGQNVTLSCEQNLNHDAMYWYRQDPGQGLRLIYYSQIVNDFQKGDIAEGYSVSREKKESFPLTVTSAQKNPTAFYLCASLPSGGKETQYFGPGTRLLVL.

This clonotype was counted at least ten times. The chain carries TRBV29-1 and TRBJ1-5; 7 bases match TRBD1. The CDR3 loop spans 17 amino acids. The J segment lost 0 bases and the V segment lost 7 bases, leaving 15 bases of the junction unmatched. In germline, CDR1 is SQVTM, CDR2 ANQGSEA. CDR3 protein: CSAPSPGTDNSNQPQHF. The CDR3 DNA reads TGCAGCGCACCCAGTCCCGGGACAGATAATAGCAATCAGCCCCAGCATTTT.

This clonotype appeared many times. The genes are TRBV11-1 and TRBJ1-2, with D maybe TRBD1 (6 bases). Trimming left V 5 bases short and J 5 bases short, with 15 bases between. CDR1 and CDR2 from the germline V gene are SGHAT and FQDESV (reference sequence). The CDR3 covers 14 residues. DNA for the CDR3: TGTGCCAGCAGCCCCGGCGGGGGGCAATATGGCTACACCTTC. Translated, it gives CASSPGGGQYGYTF.

The table lists this clonotype with many counts. The V call is TRBV5-1, the J call TRBJ1-5, with TRBD1 matching over 9 bases. The CDR3 extends over 15 amino acids. Germline V lookup: CDR1 SGHRS, CDR2 YFSETQ. V trimming: 4 bases; J trimming: 6 bases; junction bases outside the gene matches: 8. Written as DNA, the CDR3 is TGCGCCAGCAGCAGCGGACAGGGGTTCGGTCAGCCCCAGCATTTT. Protein sequence: CASSSGQGFGQPQHF.

This clonotype was recorded at least ten times. The gene calls are TRBV28 and TRBJ1-1; D remains ambiguous. The CDR3 is made up of 15 amino acids. CDR1 and CDR2 from the germline V gene are MDHEN and SYDVKM. V was cut by 1 base and J by 0 bases, with 9 bases left in between. The CDR3 DNA reads as TGTGCCAGCAGTTTATTATCCGGGTTGAACACTGAAGCTTTCTTT. As protein: CASSLLSGLNTEAFF.

The chain couples TRBV6-5 to TRBJ1-2; TRBD1 matches at 10 bases. CDR3 size: 16 residues. V lost 2 bases to trimming and J lost 5 bases; unmatched junction nucleotides: 8. CDR1 is MNHEY, CDR2 SVGAGI, per germline. CDR3 amino acids: CASSYLRTGGRYGYTF. CDR3 nucleotide sequence: TGTGCCAGCAGTTACCTGAGGACAGGGGGGCGGTATGGCTACACCTTC.

In this sample, this clonotype turned up many times. The J gene is TRBJ1-2, the V gene TRBV12-3 or TRBV12-4, with a weak D call TRBD1 (5 bases). The CDR3 spans 13 residues. V dropped 6 bases and J dropped 0 bases, with 8 bases sitting between them. The chain's CDR3 is CASSGTPNYGYTF. The CDR3 nucleotides are TGTGCCAGCAGCGGGACTCCTAACTATGGCTACACCTTC.

There are many counts of this clonotype. The chain joins TRBV11-2 to TRBJ2-7, with 8 nucleotides matching TRBD1. There are 14 residues in the CDR3. Germline assignment: CDR1 SGHAT and CDR2 FQNNGV. V shed 2 bases and J 7 bases; nucleotides not matched to a gene: 7. The CDR3 nucleotides are TGTGCCAGCAGCTTACCGGACAGGGCGGGAGAGCAGTACTTC. Translating gives CASSLPDRAGEQYF. Full variable domain (remainder filled in from reference TRBV11-2 and TRBJ2-7): EAGVAQSPRYKIIEKRQSVAFWCNPISGHATLYWYQQILGQGPKLLIQFQNNGVVDDSQLPKDRFSAERLKGVDSTLKIQPAKLEDSAVYLCASSLPDRAGEQYFGPGTRLTVT.

This clonotype occurred many times. The rearrangement joins TRBV6-1 to TRBJ2-7; D perhaps matches TRBD2 (7 bases). Deletions cut 6 bases from V and 5 bases from J, with 14 bases between. Germline V gene lookup returns CDR1 MNHNS and CDR2 SASEGT. This CDR3 contains 13 residues. The CDR3: CASSRGGRNEQYF. CDR3 nucleotides: TGTGCCAGCAGCCGCGGGGGCCGCAACGAGCAGTACTTC.

The chain has TRBV15 and TRBJ2-2; D is perhaps TRBD2 (6 bases). The CDR3 has 17 residues. Germline CDR1 is LNHNV and CDR2 is YYDKDF (reference sequence). Trimming stripped 3 bases from V and 0 bases from J, with 14 bases between. CDR3: CATSSGRPGANTGELFF. The CDR3 region has the DNA TGTGCCACCAGCAGCGGCCGACCGGGGGCGAACACCGGGGAGCTGTTTTTT.

This clonotype was recorded a few times. Here the CDR3 DNA reads TGCGCCAGCAGCCAAGCTCTGGGGGATCAGCCCCAGCATTTT. Its translation: CASSQALGDQPQHF. The chain combines TRBV4-1 with TRBJ1-5, with D maybe TRBD1 (5 bases). The CDR3 length is 14 residues. Germline CDR1 is MGHRA and CDR2 is YSYEKL. V was cut by 1 base and J by 5 bases, with 9 bases left in between.

There are many counts of this clonotype. V gene TRBV27 combines with J gene TRBJ1-1; D is unresolved. Germline CDR1 and CDR2: MNHEY and SMNVEV (reference sequence). The CDR3 sequence is 16 residues long. Between the trimmed V and J ends, which lost 5 bases and 1 base, there was a span of 17 bases. In nucleotides, the CDR3 is TGTGCCAGCAGTACTCCCTTTAGTGGTCGGAACACTGAAGCTTTCTTT. This sequence encodes CASSTPFSGRNTEAFF.

This clonotype has ten or more counts. V gene TRBV20-1 combines with J gene TRBJ2-5; D not certain. V was clipped by 4 bases and J by 2 bases, with 14 bases between them. Per the germline V gene, CDR1 is DFQATT and CDR2 is SNEGSKA (reference sequence). The length of the CDR3 is 14 residues. The CDR3 bases are TGCAGTGCTACCCCTCGAGACAATCAAGAGACCCAGTACTTC. This codes for CSATPRDNQETQYF.

This clonotype has a count of ten or more. V gene TRBV5-1 combines with J gene TRBJ2-7, with 8 bases fitting TRBD1. V lost 3 bases and J lost 3; bases outside the gene matches: 8. Germline V gives CDR1 SGHRS, CDR2 YFSETQ. The CDR3 is 15 residues long. CDR3 loop: CASSYTGTGDYEQYF. CDR3 in DNA: TGCGCCAGCAGCTACACCGGGACAGGCGACTACGAGCAGTACTTC.

This clonotype has a count of ten or more. V and J are TRBV27 and TRBJ1-6, with TRBD1 matching 11 bases. The germline V gene encodes CDR1 MNHEY and CDR2 SMNVEV (reference sequence). The CDR3 loop spans 15 amino acids. Trimming at V came to 6 bases and at J to 6 bases, leaving 4 bases not matched to a gene. Here the CDR3 reads CASSAGTGGNSPLHF. In nucleotides, the CDR3 is TGTGCCAGCAGCGCCGGGACAGGGGGTAATTCACCCCTCCACTTT.